This TCR beta chain appears in the sequencing data of a study of T-cell memory formation after mild COVID-19. Study information: There were largely donor-specific TCR clusters. Study results and limitations: Detection of some responders pre-infection suggested pre-existing cross-reactive memory T cells participated.

This CDR3 spans 15 amino acids. With 2 bases removed from V and 3 bases from J, the gap between germline ends came to 13 bases. Germline CDR1 and CDR2: MNHEY and SVGEGT. As regards this clonotype: Its antigen is unknown.

TCRdb analysed the 5' RACE reads with MiXCR anew, one entry per CDR3 protein. The sample holds under 300,000 distinct CDR3 sequences, approximately 19% seen once. The sample comprised PBMCs or a T cell subset sorted from them (not recorded which). V and J are TRBV6-2 or TRBV6-3 and TRBJ1-1; possibly TRBD1 for D (5 bases). The clonotype was recovered from a man aged 18 to 29 who had mild COVID-19 (a few samples of this study predate the infection). Cell type and time point are not known. CDR3 in amino acids: CASSYGAGFYTEAFF. CDR3 in DNA: TGTGCCAGCAGTTACGGGGCGGGGTTCTACACTGAAGCTTTCTTT.